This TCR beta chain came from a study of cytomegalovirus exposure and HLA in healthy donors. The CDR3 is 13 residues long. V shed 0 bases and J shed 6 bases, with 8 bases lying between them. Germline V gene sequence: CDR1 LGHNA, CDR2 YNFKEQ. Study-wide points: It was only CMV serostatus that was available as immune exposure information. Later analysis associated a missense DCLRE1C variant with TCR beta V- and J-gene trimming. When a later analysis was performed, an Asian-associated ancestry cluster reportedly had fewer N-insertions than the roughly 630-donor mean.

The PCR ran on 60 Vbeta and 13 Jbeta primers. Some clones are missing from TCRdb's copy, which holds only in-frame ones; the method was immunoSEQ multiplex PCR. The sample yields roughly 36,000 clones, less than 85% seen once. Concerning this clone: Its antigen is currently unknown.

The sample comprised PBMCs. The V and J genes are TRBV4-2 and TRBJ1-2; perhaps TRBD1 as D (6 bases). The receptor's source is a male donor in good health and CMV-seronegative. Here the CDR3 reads CASSQDGGDGYTF. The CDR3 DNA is TGTGCCAGCAGCCAAGATGGGGGCGATGGCTACACCTTC.